Described below is a single TCR beta chain sequence and its context. The antigen remains undetermined. Germline V lookup: CDR1 SGHVS, CDR2 FQNEAQ. The CDR3 is 16 amino acids. The V gene end was trimmed by 2 bases and the J gene end by 2 bases; junction bases not matched to a gene: 8. The entry originates in a study of blood T cells in healthy people across ages. Study outcomes and limitations: No one knew whether donors had CMV, which possibly confounded expanded clonotype changes.

Through a sample-barcoded 5' primer and a J-beta primer mix, a second PCR was run for roughly 7 to 11 cycles. A single record per CDR3 protein comes from TCRdb applying MiXCR to the 5' RACE reads. This table holds 800,000 to 950,000 distinct CDR3 sequences, about 44% found once. Each sample yielded at least 6 million isolated PBMCs. This TCR was recovered from a man younger than 45 in good health. The chain has TRBV7-8 and TRBJ2-7; 8 bases line up with TRBD1. Sequenced: blood. The DNA of the CDR3 is TGTGCCAGCAGCTTACCTGGACAGGGCACAACCTACGAGCAGTACTTC. Amino acid sequence: CASSLPGQGTTYEQYF.